The 26 T cell receptor beta chains given below trace back to one sample, sequenced in a study of blood T cell repertoires in COVID-19. Only in-frame clones appear in the TCRdb table, and some are missing; sequencing was by immunoSEQ multiplex PCR. Among about 150,000 clones listed, roughly 80% were seen once. Sequencing was carried out using peripheral blood. Every receptor here comes from an older man with acute or convalescent COVID-19.

About this clone: Other DNA variants within this sample encode the same CDR3. The rearrangement joins TRBV7-3 to TRBJ1-1; D is ambiguous. The CDR3 sequence is 13 residues long. V lost 1 base and J 2 bases, leaving 5 bases between the germline ends. Germline loops: CDR1 SGHTA, CDR2 FQGTGA. CDR3 sequence: CASSLRRNTEAFF. CDR3 sequence (DNA): TGTGCCAGCAGCTTAAGGAGAAACACTGAAGCTTTCTTT.

This chain uses TRBV29-1 with TRBJ1-1; possibly TRBD1 for D (6 bases). Germline lookup yields CDR1 SQVTM and CDR2 ANQGSEA. This CDR3 is built from 14 residues. The germline V and J ends were trimmed by 6 bases and 0 bases, with 14 bases remaining between them. The CDR3 loop is CSVVGTLMNTEAFF. The CDR3 DNA reads TGCAGCGTCGTCGGGACACTCATGAACACTGAAGCTTTCTTT.

The chain recombines TRBV4-2 with TRBJ2-3; D might be TRBD1 (5 bases). The V gene's germline CDR1 is LGHNA and CDR2 YNFKEQ. Trimming removed 0 bases from V and 4 bases from J, with 5 bases in between. The CDR3 has 13 residues. The CDR3 sequence is CASSQEGADTQYF. The CDR3 DNA reads as TGTGCCAGCAGCCAAGAAGGGGCAGATACGCAGTATTTT.

The CDR3 coding sequence is TGTGCCAGCAGGGAGGAGAACTATGGCTACACCTTC. As protein: CASREENYGYTF. This chain joins TRBV7-9 and TRBJ1-2, with D unclear. In germline, CDR1 is SEHNR, CDR2 FQNEAQ (reference sequence). V was cut by 6 bases and J by 2 bases, with 7 bases left in between. This CDR3 has 12 residues.

This clone has only one observation. DNA of the CDR3: TGTGCCAGTAGTATGGGGGCAGTCTATGGCTACACCTTC. It is translated as CASSMGAVYGYTF. The chain uses TRBV19 and TRBJ1-2; tentative D call: TRBD1 (6 bases). There are 13 residues in the CDR3. The V end was cut by 3 bases, the J end by 4 bases, with 9 bases between. From germline, CDR1 is LNHDA and CDR2 SQIVND (reference sequence).

The sample holds one count of this clone. This sequence joins TRBV24-1 and TRBJ1-1; D is unclear. V was trimmed by 3 bases and J by 10 bases, leaving 8 bases between them. The V gene's germline CDR1 is KGHDR and CDR2 SFDVKD. The CDR3 has 11 residues. CDR3 in amino acids: CATSDETRAFF. CDR3 DNA sequence: TGTGCCACCAGTGATGAAACCAGAGCTTTCTTT.

The gene calls are TRBV30 and TRBJ2-7, with TRBD1 identical over 7 bases. With V trimmed by 4 bases and J by 7 bases, 7 bases remained unmatched. The CDR3 covers 12 residues. From germline, CDR1 is GTSNPN and CDR2 SVGIG (reference sequence). The CDR3 nucleotides read TGTGCCTGGAATAGGGGGCTGGGGGAGCAGTACTTC. As protein: CAWNRGLGEQYF.

This clone was seen a few times. This rearrangement joins TRBV6-2 or TRBV6-3 to TRBJ2-2; 11 nucleotides line up with TRBD1. V was pared by 4 bases and J by 6 bases, with 1 base of the junction left unmatched. Germline V gene data show CDR1 as MNHEY and CDR2 as SVGEGT. The CDR3 loop spans 14 amino acids. Here the CDR3 reads CASSWTGGAGELFF. In DNA form, the CDR3 reads TGTGCCAGCAGTTGGACAGGGGGCGCCGGGGAGCTGTTTTTT.

The CDR3 sequence is CASSQGFGTVNQPQHF. The CDR3 DNA follows: TGTGCCAGCAGCCAAGGGTTTGGGACAGTGAATCAGCCCCAGCATTTT. The chain employs TRBV4-2 and TRBJ1-5, with 7 bases matching TRBD1. Germline V gene data show CDR1 as LGHNA and CDR2 as YNFKEQ. Trimming cost V 1 base and J 4 bases; bases outside gene matches: 7. The CDR3 totals 16 residues.

This sequence joins TRBV28 and TRBJ2-1, with 8 bases fitting TRBD1. Germline CDR1 MDHEN, CDR2 SYDVKM. This CDR3 is 16 amino acids long. Trimming took 7 bases from V and 5 from J; bases not matched to a gene: 13. CDR3 loop: CASTRRQGKVDNEQFF. The CDR3, as DNA: TGTGCCAGCACCCGAAGACAGGGGAAAGTGGACAATGAGCAGTTCTTC.

V and J are TRBV13 and TRBJ1-1; no clear D gene. CDR1 PRHDT and CDR2 FYEKMQ come from the germline V gene (reference sequence). The CDR3 loop spans 15 amino acids. V was trimmed by 5 bases and J by 1 base, leaving 14 bases between them. CDR3 bases: TGTGCCAGCAGCCCCACCGGACGGGGGAACACTGAAGCTTTCTTT. Protein product: CASSPTGRGNTEAFF. The full variable domain, with the rest looked up from reference TRBV13 and TRBJ1-1, is AAGVIQSPRHLIKEKRETATLKCYPIPRHDTVYWYQQGPGQDPQFLISFYEKMQSDKGSIPDRFSAQQFSDYHSELNMSSLELGDSALYFCASSPTGRGNTEAFFGQGTRLTVV.

In this sample, this clone turned up once. The chain joins TRBV6-6 to TRBJ1-1; D call uncertain. Between the trimmed V and J ends, which lost 3 bases and 1 base, there was a span of 9 bases. The CDR3 is 14 residues long. CDR1 and CDR2 from the germline V gene are MNHNY and SVGAGI (reference sequence). The CDR3 region has the DNA TGTGCCAGCAGTTATCCAGGAACGAACACTGAAGCTTTCTTT. This translates into CASSYPGTNTEAFF.

The rearrangement joins TRBV24-1 to TRBJ1-2, with TRBD1 matching over 10 bases. Looked up from germline, CDR1 is KGHDR and CDR2 is SFDVKD. This CDR3 comprises 15 residues. Unmatched junction bases numbered 6, after V lost 2 bases and J lost 7 bases. CDR3 protein: CATSDSGTGVRGYTF. In DNA form, the CDR3 reads TGTGCCACCAGTGATTCCGGGACAGGGGTTCGTGGCTACACCTTC.

The chain's CDR3 is CSASGQGISNQPQHF. The CDR3 DNA sequence: TGCAGTGCTAGTGGGCAGGGGATTAGCAATCAGCCCCAGCATTTT. The V call is TRBV20-1, the J call TRBJ1-5; possible D gene TRBD1, 6 bases. The V end lost 3 bases, the J end lost 0 bases, and 12 bases lay between the germline ends. The CDR3 runs 15 residues. CDR1 is DFQATT and CDR2 is SNEGSKA in the germline V gene (reference sequence).

This chain joins TRBV19 and TRBJ2-3; maybe TRBD1 (6 bases). This CDR3 comprises 14 residues. V was trimmed by 5 bases and J by 0 bases, leaving 9 bases between them. Germline CDR1 is LNHDA and CDR2 is SQIVND (reference sequence). CDR3 amino acids: CASSSTGSTDTQYF. In DNA form, the CDR3 reads TGTGCCAGTAGTTCCACAGGGAGCACAGATACGCAGTATTTT.

The chain combines TRBV6-5 with TRBJ1-1; a possible D gene is TRBD1 (6 bases). The germline gives CDR1 MNHEY, CDR2 SVGAGI. This CDR3 spans 13 amino acids. Trimming removed 8 bases at V and 0 bases at J, with 10 bases between. The DNA of the CDR3 is TGTGCCAGCGGAACAGGGTTGAACACTGAAGCTTTCTTT. This gives the protein CASGTGLNTEAFF.

This chain uses TRBV2 with TRBJ1-5; D call uncertain. The CDR3 extends over 12 amino acids. Between the trimmed V and J ends, which lost 3 bases and 5 bases, there was a span of 5 bases. Looked up from germline, CDR1 is SNHLY and CDR2 is FYNNEI. The CDR3 coding sequence is TGTGCCAGCAGTGACTCGGATCAGCCCCAGCATTTT. Its protein is CASSDSDQPQHF.

The chain links TRBV2 to TRBJ1-1, with D hard to call. Trimming took 9 bases from V and 5 from J, leaving 16 bases between them. Looked up from germline, CDR1 is SNHLY and CDR2 is FYNNEI. The CDR3 spans 13 residues. CDR3 bases: TGTGCCAGTCAGTCGCATGGCGGGACTGAAGCTTTCTTT. This encodes CASQSHGGTEAFF. Full variable domain (remainder filled in from reference TRBV2 and TRBJ1-1): EPEVTQTPSHQVTQMGQEVILRCVPISNHLYFYWYRQILGQKVEFLVSFYNNEISEKSEIFDDQFSVERPDGSNFTLKIRSTKLEDSAMYFCASQSHGGTEAFFGQGTRLTVV.

This clone was seen once. The gene calls are TRBV6-5 and TRBJ2-3, with TRBD2 matching over 7 bases. CDR3 length: 15 residues. V lost 10 bases to trimming and J lost 0 bases; unmatched junction nucleotides: 10. Germline assignment: CDR1 MNHEY and CDR2 SVGAGI. CDR3 nucleotide sequence: TGTGCCATCCAGGGACTACCGATTAGCACAGATACGCAGTATTTT. This codes for CAIQGLPISTDTQYF.

This clone was recorded once. This chain connects TRBV2 to TRBJ2-5; D ambiguous. Germline-derived CDR1 and CDR2 are SNHLY and FYNNEI. V shed 6 bases and J shed 5 bases, with 7 bases lying between them. CDR3 length: 11 amino acids. In nucleotides, the CDR3 is TGTGCCAGCAGCGTGCAGGAGACCCAGTACTTC. Amino acids: CASSVQETQYF.

The J gene is TRBJ1-2, the V gene TRBV11-2; TRBD1 matches 10 bases. This CDR3 region has 16 residues. Trimming cost V 1 base and J 2 bases; bases outside gene matches: 4. Germline V gene data show CDR1 as SGHAT and CDR2 as FQNNGV. In nucleotides, the CDR3 is TGTGCCAGCAGCTTAGCCGGGACAGGGGCCAACTATGGCTACACCTTC. Residues: CASSLAGTGANYGYTF.

The rearrangement uses TRBV11-2 and TRBJ1-3; D is undetermined. Trimming cost V 2 bases and J 4 bases, with 3 bases left between them. This CDR3 contains 12 residues. CDR1 is SGHAT and CDR2 is FQNNGV in the germline V gene. The CDR3 bases are TGTGCCAGCAGCTTACGGGGAAACACCATATATTTT. This codes for CASSLRGNTIYF.

The V and J genes are TRBV5-1 and TRBJ1-2; weak D call: TRBD1 (5 bases). Trimming stripped 0 bases from V and 8 bases from J, with 11 bases between. The germline V gene encodes CDR1 SGHRS and CDR2 YFSETQ. The CDR3 runs 13 residues. The CDR3, as DNA: TGCGCCAGCAGCTTGGCCGGAGGGGTCGGCTACACCTTC. It yields the protein CASSLAGGVGYTF.

The V call is TRBV2, the J call TRBJ2-3; D call uncertain. Deletions cut 3 bases from V and 2 bases from J, with 6 bases between. Germline assignment: CDR1 SNHLY and CDR2 FYNNEI. This CDR3 is built from 13 residues. The CDR3 loop reads CASSDIPTDTQYF. CDR3 coding DNA: TGTGCCAGCAGTGATATTCCCACAGATACGCAGTATTTT. The complete variable domain, with remaining parts taken from reference TRBV2 and TRBJ2-3, reads EPEVTQTPSHQVTQMGQEVILRCVPISNHLYFYWYRQILGQKVEFLVSFYNNEISEKSEIFDDQFSVERPDGSNFTLKIRSTKLEDSAMYFCASSDIPTDTQYFGPGTRLTVL.

V is TRBV5-1 and J is TRBJ2-3; 9 bases are a match to TRBD1. The CDR3 has 16 amino acids. Germline trimming cut 3 bases from V and 4 bases from J; bases unmatched to any gene: 9. Germline CDR1 reads SGHRS; CDR2 reads YFSETQ. The CDR3 bases are TGCGCCAGCAGCTGGACCCTCCGGGACAGGGCAGATACGCAGTATTTT. This translates into CASSWTLRDRADTQYF.

This chain connects TRBV27 to TRBJ2-1, with D possibly TRBD2 on 6 matching bases. The CDR3 is made up of 14 amino acids. Germline V gene sequence: CDR1 MNHEY, CDR2 SMNVEV (reference sequence). Trimming took off 4 bases at V and 3 bases at J, with 10 bases between the two ends. DNA for the CDR3: TGTGCCAGCAGTTCGGCTAGCGTCTACAATGAGCAGTTCTTC. Translation gives CASSSASVYNEQFF.